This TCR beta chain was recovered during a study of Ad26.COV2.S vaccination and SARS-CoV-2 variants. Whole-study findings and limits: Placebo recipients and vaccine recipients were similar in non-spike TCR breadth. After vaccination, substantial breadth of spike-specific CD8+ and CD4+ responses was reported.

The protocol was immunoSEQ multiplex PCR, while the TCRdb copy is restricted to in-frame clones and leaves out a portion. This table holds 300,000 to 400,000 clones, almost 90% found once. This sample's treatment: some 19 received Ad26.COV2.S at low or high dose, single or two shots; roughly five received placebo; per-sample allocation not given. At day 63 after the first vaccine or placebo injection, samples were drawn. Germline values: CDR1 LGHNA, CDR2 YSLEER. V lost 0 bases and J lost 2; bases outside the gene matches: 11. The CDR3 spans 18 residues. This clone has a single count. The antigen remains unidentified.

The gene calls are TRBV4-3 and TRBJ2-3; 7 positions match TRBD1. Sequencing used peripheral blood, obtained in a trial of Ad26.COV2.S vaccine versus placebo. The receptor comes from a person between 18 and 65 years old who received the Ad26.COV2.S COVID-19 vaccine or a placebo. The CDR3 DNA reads TGCGCCAGCAGCCAAGACCTGGCAGGGACAGCTTACACAGATACGCAGTATTTT. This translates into CASSQDLAGTAYTDTQYF.